The 8 T cell receptor beta chains below were found in one sample sequenced in a study of blood T cell repertoires in COVID-19. Using immunoSEQ multiplex PCR, the repertoire was profiled, and TCRdb retains in-frame clones only, with some absent. Among approximately 70,000 clones listed, around 90% were seen once. Material: peripheral blood. Receptor source: a human donor in a cohort sampled during active COVID-19.

The chain carries TRBV19 and TRBJ1-2; D is possibly TRBD1 (6 bases). Germline CDR1 and CDR2: LNHDA and SQIVND (reference sequence). The CDR3 is 14 amino acids. Trimming stripped 7 bases from V and 5 bases from J, with 17 bases between. CDR3 in amino acids: CASTMAGATYGYTF. The CDR3 DNA follows: TGTGCCAGTACCATGGCGGGGGCCACTTATGGCTACACCTTC.

This clone was seen a single time. J is TRBJ1-3 and V is TRBV2, with TRBD1 as a possible D gene (6 bases). Germline assignment: CDR1 SNHLY and CDR2 FYNNEI. The CDR3 runs to 13 residues. The germline V and J ends were trimmed by 3 bases and 3 bases, with 6 bases remaining between them. The CDR3 reads CASSDRGGNTIYF. The CDR3 DNA reads as TGTGCCAGCAGTGACAGGGGTGGAAACACCATATATTTT.

The gene calls are TRBV13 and TRBJ1-1; D is uncertain. Germline CDR1 and CDR2: PRHDT and FYEKMQ (reference sequence). V was shortened by 1 base and J by 6 bases, with 15 bases between the two germline ends. This CDR3 has 15 residues. The chain's CDR3 is CASSLVGESFAEAFF. For the CDR3, the DNA is TGTGCCAGCAGCTTAGTTGGGGAGAGTTTCGCTGAAGCTTTCTTT. The full variable domain, with the rest looked up from reference TRBV13 and TRBJ1-1, is AAGVIQSPRHLIKEKRETATLKCYPIPRHDTVYWYQQGPGQDPQFLISFYEKMQSDKGSIPDRFSAQQFSDYHSELNMSSLELGDSALYFCASSLVGESFAEAFFGQGTRLTVV.

This chain joins TRBV7-2 and TRBJ2-7, with 8 bases lining up with TRBD2. V was pared by 1 base and J by 6 bases, with 5 bases of the junction left unmatched. The CDR3 sequence is 14 residues long. Germline assignment: CDR1 SGHTA and CDR2 FQGNSA. CDR3 coding DNA: TGTGCCAGCAGCTTAGGCCGGGGGGGCGCCGAGCAGTACTTC. The encoded protein is CASSLGRGGAEQYF.

The chain combines TRBV3-1 (or the pseudogene TRBV3-2) with TRBJ2-7; TRBD1 agrees at 7 bases. The CDR3 extends over 15 amino acids. V lost 0 bases, J lost 2 bases, and 4 bases stayed unmatched. Germline-derived CDR1 and CDR2 are LGHDT and YNNKEL (reference sequence). CDR3 nucleotide sequence: TGTGCCAGCAGCCAAGAAGAGGGGGCCCCCTACGAGCAGTACTTC. It is translated as CASSQEEGAPYEQYF.

The chain recombines TRBV24-1 with TRBJ2-7; 8 bases align to TRBD1. This CDR3 region has 14 residues. The germline gives CDR1 KGHDR, CDR2 SFDVKD. The V and J ends lost 11 bases and 2 bases, in that order; junction bases with no gene match: 10. This CDR3 reads CANSGQGHPYEQYF. The CDR3 nucleotides read TGTGCCAATTCAGGACAGGGACACCCCTACGAGCAGTACTTC.

The V and J genes are TRBV6-2 or TRBV6-3 and TRBJ1-4; TRBD1 aligns across 7 bases. CDR3 length equals 13 residues. Germline CDR1 and CDR2: MNHEY and SVGEGT. V was pared by 2 bases and J by 8 bases, with 2 bases of the junction left unmatched. The DNA of the CDR3 is TGTGCCAGCAGTTACGGGACAGCCGAAAAACTGTTTTTT. Translating gives CASSYGTAEKLFF.

This chain uses TRBV12-3 or TRBV12-4 with TRBJ2-7, with D possibly being TRBD2 (6 bases). With 3 bases removed from V and 3 bases from J, the gap between germline ends came to 9 bases. The CDR3 extends over 13 amino acids. In DNA, the CDR3 is TGTGCCAGCAGTTTGGGGGGATACTACGAGCAGTACTTC. This translates into CASSLGGYYEQYF.